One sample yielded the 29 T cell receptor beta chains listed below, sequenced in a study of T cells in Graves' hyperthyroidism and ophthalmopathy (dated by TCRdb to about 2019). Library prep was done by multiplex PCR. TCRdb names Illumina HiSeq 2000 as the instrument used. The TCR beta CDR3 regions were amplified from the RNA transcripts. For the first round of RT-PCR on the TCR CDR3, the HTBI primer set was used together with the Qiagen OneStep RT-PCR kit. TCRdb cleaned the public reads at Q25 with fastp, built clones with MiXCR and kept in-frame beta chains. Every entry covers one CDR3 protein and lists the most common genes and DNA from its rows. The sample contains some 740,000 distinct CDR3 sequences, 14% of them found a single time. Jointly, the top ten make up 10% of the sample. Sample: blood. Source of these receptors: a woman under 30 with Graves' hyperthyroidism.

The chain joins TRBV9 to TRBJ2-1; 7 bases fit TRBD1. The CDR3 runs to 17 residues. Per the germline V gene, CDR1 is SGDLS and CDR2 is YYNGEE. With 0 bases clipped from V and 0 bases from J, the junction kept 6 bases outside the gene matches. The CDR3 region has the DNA TGTGCCAGCAGCGTAGGAGGGGGCACGGTCTCCTACAATGAGCAGTTCTTC. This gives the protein CASSVGGGTVSYNEQFF.

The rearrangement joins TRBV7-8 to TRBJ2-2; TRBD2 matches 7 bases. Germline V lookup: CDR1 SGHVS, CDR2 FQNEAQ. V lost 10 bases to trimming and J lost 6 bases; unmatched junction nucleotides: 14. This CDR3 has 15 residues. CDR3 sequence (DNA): TGTGCCACCGGACTTGTGGGAGGGCCCCCCGGGGAGCTGTTTTTT. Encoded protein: CATGLVGGPPGELFF.

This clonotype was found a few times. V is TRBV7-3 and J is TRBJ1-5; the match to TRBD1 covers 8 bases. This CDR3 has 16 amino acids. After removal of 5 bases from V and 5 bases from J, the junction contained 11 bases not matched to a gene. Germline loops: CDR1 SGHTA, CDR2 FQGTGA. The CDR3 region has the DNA TGTGCCAGCAGCCAAGTAGGGCAGGGGGCTCATCAGCCCCAGCATTTT. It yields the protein CASSQVGQGAHQPQHF.

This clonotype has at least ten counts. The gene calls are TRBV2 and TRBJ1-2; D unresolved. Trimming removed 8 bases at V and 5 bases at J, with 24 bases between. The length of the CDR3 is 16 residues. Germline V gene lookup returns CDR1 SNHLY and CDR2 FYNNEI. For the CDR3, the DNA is TGTGCCAGCTCAAACGAAAACTTAGGTGGAGGGTATGGCTACACCTTC. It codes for CASSNENLGGGYGYTF.

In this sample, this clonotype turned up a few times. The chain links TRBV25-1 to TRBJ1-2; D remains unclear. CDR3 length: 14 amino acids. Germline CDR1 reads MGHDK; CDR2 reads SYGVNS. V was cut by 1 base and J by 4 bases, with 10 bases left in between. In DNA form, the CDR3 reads TGTGCCAGCAGTGAATTATGGGAGAGCTATGGCTACACCTTC. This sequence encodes CASSELWESYGYTF.

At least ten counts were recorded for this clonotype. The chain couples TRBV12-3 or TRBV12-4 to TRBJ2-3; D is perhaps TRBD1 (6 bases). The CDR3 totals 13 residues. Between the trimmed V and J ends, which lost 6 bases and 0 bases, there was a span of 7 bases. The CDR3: CASSTGSTDTQYF. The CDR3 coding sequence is TGTGCCAGCAGCACAGGGAGCACAGATACGCAGTATTTT.

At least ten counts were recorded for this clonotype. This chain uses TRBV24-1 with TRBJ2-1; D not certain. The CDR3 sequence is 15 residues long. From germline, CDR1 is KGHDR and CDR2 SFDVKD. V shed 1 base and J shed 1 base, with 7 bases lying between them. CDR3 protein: CATSDLGSSYNEQFF. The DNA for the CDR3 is TGTGCCACCAGTGATTTAGGGTCTTCCTACAATGAGCAGTTCTTC.

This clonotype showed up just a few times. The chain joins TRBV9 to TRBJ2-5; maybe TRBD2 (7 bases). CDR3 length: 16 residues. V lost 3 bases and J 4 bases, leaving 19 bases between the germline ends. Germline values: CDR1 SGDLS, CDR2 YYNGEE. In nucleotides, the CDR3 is TGTGCCAGCAGCGCCTCGGGGGGCGATTTGGGAGAGACCCAGTACTTC. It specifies CASSASGGDLGETQYF. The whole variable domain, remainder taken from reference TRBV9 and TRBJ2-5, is DSGVTQTPKHLITATGQRVTLRCSPRSGDLSVYWYQQSLDQGLQFLIQYYNGEERAKGNILERFSAQQFPDLHSELNLSSLELGDSALYFCASSASGGDLGETQYFGPGTRLLVL.

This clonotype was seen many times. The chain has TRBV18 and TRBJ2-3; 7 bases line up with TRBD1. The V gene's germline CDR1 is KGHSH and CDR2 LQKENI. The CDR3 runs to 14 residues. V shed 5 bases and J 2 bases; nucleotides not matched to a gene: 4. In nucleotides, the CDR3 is TGTGCCAGCTCATCGACAGGGACCACAGATACGCAGTATTTT. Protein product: CASSSTGTTDTQYF.

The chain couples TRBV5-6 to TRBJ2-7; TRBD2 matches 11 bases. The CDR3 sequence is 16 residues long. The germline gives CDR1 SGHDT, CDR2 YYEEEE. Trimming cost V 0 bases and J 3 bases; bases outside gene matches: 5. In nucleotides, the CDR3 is TGTGCCAGCAGCTTGGTAGCGGGGGGGGCCCGCTACGAGCAGTACTTC. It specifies CASSLVAGGARYEQYF. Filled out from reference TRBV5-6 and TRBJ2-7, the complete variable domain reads DAGVTQSPTHLIKTRGQQVTLRCSPKSGHDTVSWYQQALGQGPQFIFQYYEEEERQRGNFPDRFSGHQFPNYSSELNVNALLLGDSALYLCASSLVAGGARYEQYFGPGTRLTVT.

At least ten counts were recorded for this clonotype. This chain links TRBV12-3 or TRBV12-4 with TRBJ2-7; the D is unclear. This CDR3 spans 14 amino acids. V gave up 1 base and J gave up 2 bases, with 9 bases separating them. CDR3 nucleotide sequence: TGTGCCAGCAGTTTAGTGGGCCCGACCTACGAGCAGTACTTC. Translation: CASSLVGPTYEQYF.

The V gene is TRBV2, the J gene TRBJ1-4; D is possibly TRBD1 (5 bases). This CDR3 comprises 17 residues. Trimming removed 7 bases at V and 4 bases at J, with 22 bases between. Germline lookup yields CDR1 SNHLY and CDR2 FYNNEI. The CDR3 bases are TGTGCCAGCACCGGAGGGGCTTTCAGGGCTCGTAATGAAAAACTGTTTTTT. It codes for CASTGGAFRARNEKLFF.

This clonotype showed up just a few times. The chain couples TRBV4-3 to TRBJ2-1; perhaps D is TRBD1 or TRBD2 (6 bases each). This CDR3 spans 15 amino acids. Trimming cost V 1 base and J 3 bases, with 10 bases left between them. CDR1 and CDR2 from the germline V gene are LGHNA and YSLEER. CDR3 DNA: TGCGCCAGCAGCCAAGGTGGGGGGCTCTACAATGAGCAGTTCTTC. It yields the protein CASSQGGGLYNEQFF.

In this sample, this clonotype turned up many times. CDR3 protein: CASSSLTGTGGANYEQYF. The CDR3 nucleotides read TGTGCCAGCAGCTCTCTCACCGGGACAGGGGGCGCAAACTACGAGCAGTACTTC. The chain links TRBV5-4 to TRBJ2-7, with 12 nucleotides matching TRBD1. The CDR3 is 18 amino acids. Germline lookup yields CDR1 SGHNT and CDR2 YYREEE (reference sequence). The V segment lost 3 bases and the J segment 3 bases; nucleotides outside the gene matches: 13.

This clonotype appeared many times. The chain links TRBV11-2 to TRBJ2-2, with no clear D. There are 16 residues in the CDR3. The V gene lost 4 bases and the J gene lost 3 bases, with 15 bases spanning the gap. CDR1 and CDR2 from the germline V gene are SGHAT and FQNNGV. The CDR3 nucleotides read TGTGCCAGCAGCTGGCTCCCCGTATGGGACACCGGGGAGCTGTTTTTT. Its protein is CASSWLPVWDTGELFF.

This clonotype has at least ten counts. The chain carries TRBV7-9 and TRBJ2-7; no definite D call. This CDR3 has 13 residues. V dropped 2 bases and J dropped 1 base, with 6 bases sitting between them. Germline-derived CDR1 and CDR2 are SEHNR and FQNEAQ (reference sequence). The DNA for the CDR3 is TGTGCCAGCAGCTTACCGGCGTCCTACGAGCAGTACTTC. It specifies CASSLPASYEQYF.

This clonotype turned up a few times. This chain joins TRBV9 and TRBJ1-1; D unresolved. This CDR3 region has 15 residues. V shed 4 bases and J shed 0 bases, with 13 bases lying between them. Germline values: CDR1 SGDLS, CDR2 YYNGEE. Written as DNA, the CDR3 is TGTGCCAGCAGCCCCCACGGGGAGATGAACACTGAAGCTTTCTTT. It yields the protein CASSPHGEMNTEAFF.

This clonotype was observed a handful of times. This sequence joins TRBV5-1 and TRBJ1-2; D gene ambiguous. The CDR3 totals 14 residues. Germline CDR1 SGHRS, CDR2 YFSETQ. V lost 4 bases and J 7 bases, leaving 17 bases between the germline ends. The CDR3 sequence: CASSGFGKSLGYTF. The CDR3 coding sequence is TGCGCCAGCAGCGGCTTCGGGAAGTCCCTTGGCTACACCTTC.

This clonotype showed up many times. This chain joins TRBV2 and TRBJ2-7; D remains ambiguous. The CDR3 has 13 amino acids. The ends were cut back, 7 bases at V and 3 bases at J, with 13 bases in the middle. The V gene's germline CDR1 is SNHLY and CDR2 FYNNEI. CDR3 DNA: TGTGCCAGCAAGCAGGAACCCTACTACGAGCAGTACTTC. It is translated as CASKQEPYYEQYF.

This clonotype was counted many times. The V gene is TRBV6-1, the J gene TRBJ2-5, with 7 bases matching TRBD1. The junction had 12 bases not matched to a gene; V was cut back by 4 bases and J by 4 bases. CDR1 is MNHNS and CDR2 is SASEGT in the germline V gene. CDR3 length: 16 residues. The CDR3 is CASSGLGTAVGETQYF. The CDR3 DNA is TGTGCCAGCAGTGGACTCGGGACAGCTGTTGGAGAGACCCAGTACTTC.

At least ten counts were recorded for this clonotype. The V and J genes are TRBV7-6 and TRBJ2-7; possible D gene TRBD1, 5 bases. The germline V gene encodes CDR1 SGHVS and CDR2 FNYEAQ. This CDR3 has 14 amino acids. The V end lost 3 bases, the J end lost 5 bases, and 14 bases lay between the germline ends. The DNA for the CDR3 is TGTGCCAGCAGCTTTGGCCCAGGGCTTAACGAGCAGTACTTC. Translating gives CASSFGPGLNEQYF.

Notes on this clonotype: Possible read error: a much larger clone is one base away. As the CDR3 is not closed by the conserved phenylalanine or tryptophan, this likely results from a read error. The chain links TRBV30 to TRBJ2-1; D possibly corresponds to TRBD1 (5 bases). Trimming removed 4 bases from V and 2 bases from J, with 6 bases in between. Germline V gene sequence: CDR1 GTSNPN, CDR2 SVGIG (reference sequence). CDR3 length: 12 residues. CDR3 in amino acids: CAWTGTYNEQFI. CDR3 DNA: TGTGCCTGGACAGGGACCTACAATGAGCAGTTCATC.

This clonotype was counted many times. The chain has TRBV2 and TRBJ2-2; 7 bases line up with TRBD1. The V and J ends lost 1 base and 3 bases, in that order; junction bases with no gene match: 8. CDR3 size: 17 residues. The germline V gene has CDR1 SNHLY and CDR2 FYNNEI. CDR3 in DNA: TGTGCCAGCAGTGAAGATTCGGAAGGGGGCGACACCGGGGAGCTGTTTTTT. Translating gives CASSEDSEGGDTGELFF.

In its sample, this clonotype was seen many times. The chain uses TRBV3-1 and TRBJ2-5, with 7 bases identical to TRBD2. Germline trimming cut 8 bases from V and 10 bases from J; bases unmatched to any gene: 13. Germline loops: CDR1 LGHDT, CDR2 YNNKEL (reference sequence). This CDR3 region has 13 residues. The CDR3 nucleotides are TGTGCCAGCGGGCGGGAGTCTACAAACCACCAGTACTTC. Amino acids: CASGRESTNHQYF.

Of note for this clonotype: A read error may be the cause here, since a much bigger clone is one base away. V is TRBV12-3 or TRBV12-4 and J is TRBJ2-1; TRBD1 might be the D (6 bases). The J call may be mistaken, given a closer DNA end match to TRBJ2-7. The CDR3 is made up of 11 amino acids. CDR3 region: CASRQGTEQYF. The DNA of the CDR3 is TGTGCCAGCAGACAGGGAACTGAGCAGTACTTC.

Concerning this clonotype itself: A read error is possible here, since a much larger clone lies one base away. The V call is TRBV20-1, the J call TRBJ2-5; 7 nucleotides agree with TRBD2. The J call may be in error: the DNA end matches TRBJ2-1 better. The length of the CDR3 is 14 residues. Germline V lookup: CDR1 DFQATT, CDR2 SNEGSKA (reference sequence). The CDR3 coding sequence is TGCAGTGCTAGAAGGCTAGCGGCGGAAGAGACCCAGTTCTTC. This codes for CSARRLAAEETQFF.

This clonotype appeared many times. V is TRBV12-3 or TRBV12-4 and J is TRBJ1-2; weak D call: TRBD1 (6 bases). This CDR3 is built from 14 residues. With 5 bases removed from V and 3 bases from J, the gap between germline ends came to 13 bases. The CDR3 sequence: CASSPRGFHYGYTF. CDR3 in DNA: TGTGCCAGCAGTCCCAGGGGTTTCCACTATGGCTACACCTTC.

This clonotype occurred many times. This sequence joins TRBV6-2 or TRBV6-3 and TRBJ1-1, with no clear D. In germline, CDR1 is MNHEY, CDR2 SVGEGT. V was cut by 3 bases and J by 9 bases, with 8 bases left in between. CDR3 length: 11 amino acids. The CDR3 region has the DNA TGTGCCAGCAGTTATGGACCGAAAGCTTTCTTT. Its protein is CASSYGPKAFF.

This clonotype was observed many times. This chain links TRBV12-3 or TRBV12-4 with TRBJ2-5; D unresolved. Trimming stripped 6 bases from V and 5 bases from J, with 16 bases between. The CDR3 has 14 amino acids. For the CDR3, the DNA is TGTGCCAGCAGCCAGACCGGTGAATCTGAGACCCAGTACTTC. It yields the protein CASSQTGESETQYF.